The 8 T cell receptor beta chains presented below share a single source sample, sequenced in a study of blood T cell repertoires in COVID-19 (dated by TCRdb to 2019 to 2021). The library was obtained by the immunoSEQ multiplex PCR assay. TCRdb limited this immuneACCESS table to in-frame rearrangements with V and J called. A share of clones is missing; checked studies link under half to unresolved V genes, and the rest is unexplained. In this sample the table shows roughly 200,000 clones, 83% of which occur a single time. The ten largest clonotypes hold 1.3% of the sample. Sequencing used peripheral blood. The receptor set was obtained from a woman in her twenties or thirties with COVID-19, enrolled during active disease.

This clone was recorded a few times. The chain recombines TRBV7-3 with TRBJ2-3; a weak D match, TRBD1 (6 bases). The CDR3 has 17 amino acids. Germline CDR1 reads SGHTA; CDR2 reads FQGTGA. V lost 0 bases to trimming and J lost 0 bases, with 13 bases between them. CDR3: CASSLTFQGTSTDTQYF. CDR3 nucleotide sequence: TGTGCCAGCAGCTTAACGTTTCAGGGGACAAGCACAGATACGCAGTATTTT.

V and J are TRBV3-1 (or the pseudogene TRBV3-2) and TRBJ1-4; D is unclear. V lost 3 bases and J lost 6, with 11 bases in between. This CDR3 spans 14 amino acids. CDR1 LGHDT and CDR2 YNNKEL come from the germline V gene (reference sequence). CDR3 bases: TGTGCCAGCAGCCAGTCTAGGCGTGATGAAAAACTGTTTTTT. This translates into CASSQSRRDEKLFF.

The V call is TRBV27, the J call TRBJ1-6, with D uncertain. The V end was cut by 7 bases, the J end by 9 bases, with 16 bases between. Germline V CDR1 and CDR2: MNHEY, SMNVEV (reference sequence). This CDR3 has 14 residues. The CDR3 nucleotides are TGTGCCAGCACTATGGGCCTCCAAGGTTCACCCCTCCACTTT. Residues: CASTMGLQGSPLHF.

The genes are TRBV7-8 and TRBJ2-3; perhaps TRBD2 as D (6 bases). V lost 1 base and J 6 bases, leaving 14 bases between the germline ends. Germline V gives CDR1 SGHVS, CDR2 FQNEAQ. The CDR3 covers 15 residues. The CDR3 here is CASSLGAGTVDTQYF. The CDR3 bases are TGTGCCAGCAGCTTAGGGGCGGGAACAGTCGATACGCAGTATTTT. The whole variable domain, remainder taken from reference TRBV7-8 and TRBJ2-3, is GAGVSQSPRYKVAKRGQDVALRCDPISGHVSLFWYQQALGQGPEFLTYFQNEAQLDKSGLPSDRFFAERPEGSVSTLKIQRTQQEDSAVYLCASSLGAGTVDTQYFGPGTRLTVL.

The V gene is TRBV5-4, the J gene TRBJ2-1, with TRBD1 identical over 8 bases. This CDR3 region has 12 residues. Germline CDR1 SGHNT, CDR2 YYREEE (reference sequence). After removal of 7 bases from V and 8 bases from J, the junction contained 5 bases not matched to a gene. CDR3 in amino acids: CASGPGQDEQFF. The CDR3 DNA reads as TGTGCCAGCGGGCCGGGACAGGATGAGCAGTTCTTC.

This clone came up once. The chain joins TRBV19 to TRBJ1-2; 9 nucleotides align to TRBD1. The CDR3 totals 17 residues. Germline-derived CDR1 and CDR2 are LNHDA and SQIVND (reference sequence). The V segment lost 6 bases and the J segment 7 bases; nucleotides outside the gene matches: 18. The CDR3 DNA reads as TGTGCCAGTAGCATACCGGGACAGGGAAGTTTCAACCTTGGCTACACCTTC. Encoded protein: CASSIPGQGSFNLGYTF.

This clone was counted a single time. This rearrangement joins TRBV6-2 or TRBV6-3 to TRBJ1-5, with D perhaps TRBD1 (6 bases). The CDR3 runs to 16 residues. Per the germline V gene, CDR1 is MNHEY and CDR2 is SVGEGT. V was clipped by 2 bases and J by 5 bases, with 16 bases between them. In nucleotides, the CDR3 is TGTGCCAGCAGTTACCCTACTGGACAGCCCCATCAGCCCCAGCATTTT. It is translated as CASSYPTGQPHQPQHF.

The CDR3 nucleotides read TGTGCCAGCAGACAGGGGTCCGGTACGCAGTATTTT. Its translation: CASRQGSGTQYF. This chain links TRBV27 with TRBJ2-3; 7 bases align to TRBD1. The V segment lost 6 bases and the J segment 8 bases; nucleotides outside the gene matches: 5. Germline lookup yields CDR1 MNHEY and CDR2 SMNVEV (reference sequence). The CDR3 has 12 amino acids.